This T cell receptor (beta chain) was sequenced during a study of OX40 agonist ivuxolimab in advanced cancers. The overall study: Patients were treated with intravenous ivuxolimab, dosed at 0.01 to 10 mg/kg and infused every 2 weeks. Partial responses were achieved by three patients: one hepatocellular carcinoma, two cutaneous melanoma. At around 81% male, the cohort had a mean age of 60 years, ranging from about 23 to 80.

About this clone itself: Its specificity is unknown.

CDR1 is MRHNA and CDR2 is SNTAGT in the germline V gene. Unmatched junction bases numbered 7, after V lost 0 bases and J lost 10 bases. This CDR3 spans 14 amino acids. General observations from the study: More expanded clones were seen, on average, in CD8+ T cells than in CD4+.

Data came from immunoSEQ multiplex PCR; TCRdb stores just in-frame clones and leaves some out. The sample contains some 85,000 clones, around 86% of which appear only once. The chain employs TRBV6-4 and TRBJ1-2, with 8 positions matching TRBD1. This TCR was sampled from an adult with an advanced solid tumor such as melanoma, head and neck, liver or kidney cancer. The sequenced sample was CD4+ or CD8+ T cells sorted from blood, obtained in a trial of the OX40 agonist ivuxolimab. CDR3 residues: CASSDSRTGRDYTF. The DNA of the CDR3 is TGTGCCAGCAGTGACTCCCGGACAGGGCGTGACTACACCTTC.